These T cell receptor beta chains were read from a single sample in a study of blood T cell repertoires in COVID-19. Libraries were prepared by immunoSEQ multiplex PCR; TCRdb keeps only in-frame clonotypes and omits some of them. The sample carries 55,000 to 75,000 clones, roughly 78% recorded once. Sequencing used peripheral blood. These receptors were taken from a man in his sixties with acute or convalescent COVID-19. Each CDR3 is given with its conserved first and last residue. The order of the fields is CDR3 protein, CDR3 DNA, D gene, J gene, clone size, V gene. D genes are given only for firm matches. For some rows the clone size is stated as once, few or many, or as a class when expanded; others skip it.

CDR3 protein: CATSPSWGGANQPQHF
CDR3 DNA: TGTGCCACCAGCCCCTCCTGGGGGGGGGCGAATCAGCCCCAGCATTTT
D gene: .
J gene: TRBJ1-5
clone size: .
V gene: TRBV15

CDR3 protein: CASSLKTGEKQYF
CDR3 DNA: TGTGCCAGCAGCTTAAAGACAGGGGAAAAGCAGTACTTC
D gene: TRBD1
J gene: TRBJ2-7
clone size: .
V gene: TRBV7-8

CDR3 protein: CASSSWTGANEKLFF
CDR3 DNA: TGTGCCAGCAGCTCCTGGACAGGGGCTAATGAAAAACTGTTTTTT
D gene: TRBD1
J gene: TRBJ1-4
clone size: .
V gene: TRBV7-6

CDR3 protein: CASKGAAADGYTF
CDR3 DNA: TGTGCCAGCAAGGGGGCGGCCGCAGATGGCTACACCTTC
D gene: TRBD1
J gene: TRBJ1-2
clone size: .
V gene: TRBV5-4

CDR3 protein: CASSPFTGLDTEAFF
CDR3 DNA: TGTGCCAGCAGTCCCTTTACAGGGCTGGACACTGAAGCTTTCTTT
D gene: .
J gene: TRBJ1-1
clone size: .
V gene: TRBV6-5

CDR3 protein: CASSHGLVETQYF
CDR3 DNA: TGTGCCAGCAGCCATGGACTAGTGGAGACCCAGTACTTC
D gene: TRBD2
J gene: TRBJ2-5
clone size: .
V gene: TRBV7-2

CDR3 protein: CASSRGQGNTEAFF
CDR3 DNA: TGTGCCAGCAGCCGCGGACAGGGTAACACTGAAGCTTTCTTT
D gene: TRBD1
J gene: TRBJ1-1
clone size: .
V gene: TRBV7-3

CDR3 protein: CSAHARDSKFF
CDR3 DNA: TGCAGTGCTCACGCCCGGGACTCGAAGTTCTTC
D gene: .
J gene: TRBJ2-1
clone size: few
V gene: TRBV20-1

CDR3 protein: CASSPRLNRGDTEAFF
CDR3 DNA: TGTGCCAGCTCACCTCGGTTGAACAGGGGCGACACTGAAGCTTTCTTT
D gene: TRBD1
J gene: TRBJ1-1
clone size: .
V gene: TRBV18

CDR3 protein: CASSQGRNTGELFF
CDR3 DNA: TGTGCCAGTTCGCAGGGGCGGAACACCGGGGAGCTGTTTTTT
D gene: .
J gene: TRBJ2-2
clone size: .
V gene: TRBV27

CDR3 protein: CASSVDPINYGYTF
CDR3 DNA: TGTGCCAGCAGCGTAGACCCTATAAACTATGGCTACACCTTC
D gene: .
J gene: TRBJ1-2
clone size: .
V gene: TRBV9

CDR3 protein: CASSLVQGDYNEQFF
CDR3 DNA: TGCGCCAGCAGCTTGGTTCAAGGGGATTACAATGAGCAGTTCTTC
D gene: .
J gene: TRBJ2-1
clone size: .
V gene: TRBV5-1

CDR3 protein: CASSSSYEQYF
CDR3 DNA: TGTGCCAGCAGTTCTTCTTACGAGCAGTACTTC
D gene: .
J gene: TRBJ2-7
clone size: .
V gene: TRBV12-3/TRBV12-4

CDR3 protein: CASSEWGGQPQHF
CDR3 DNA: TGTGCCAGCAGCGAGTGGGGGGGTCAGCCCCAGCATTTT
D gene: .
J gene: TRBJ1-5
clone size: .
V gene: TRBV9

CDR3 protein: CASSPQPPRRVSTDTQYF
CDR3 DNA: TGTGCCAGCTCACCACAACCTCCAAGGAGGGTTAGCACAGATACGCAGTATTTT
D gene: .
J gene: TRBJ2-3
clone size: .
V gene: TRBV18

CDR3 protein: CASSHPGGDGYTF
CDR3 DNA: TGTGCCAGCAGCCACCCCGGGGGGGATGGCTACACCTTC
D gene: .
J gene: TRBJ1-2
clone size: .
V gene: TRBV5-4